The present T cell receptor (beta chain) was sequenced within a study of blood T cells in healthy people across ages. Turning to the study itself: Template switching caught about one barcoded beta molecule for each two T cells.

This clonotype occurred many times. What it binds is unknown. The authors ran a second PCR of roughly 7 to 11 cycles using a sample-barcoded 5' primer and a J-beta primer mix. MiXCR, run by TCRdb on the 5' RACE reads, gives a single entry per CDR3 protein. The sample includes 590,000 or so distinct CDR3 sequences, approximately 30% of them seen just once. Points from the study as a whole: Naive and antigen-experienced cells were not separated, limiting conclusive comparison. A strong correlation was found between TCR beta diversity and the percentage of naive T cells. Older age coincided with a roughly linear decline in TCR beta diversity per million T cells.

The length of the CDR3 is 15 residues. V lost 3 bases and J lost 0; bases outside the gene matches: 3. This clonotype was sampled from a woman older than 75 in good health. Sequenced input: blood. The gene calls are TRBV12-3 or TRBV12-4 and TRBJ2-3, with TRBD1 identical over 7 bases. CDR3 coding DNA: TGTGCCAGCAGTTTCGTCAGGGGGAGCACAGATACGCAGTATTTT. This sequence encodes CASSFVRGSTDTQYF.